Presented here are 27 T cell receptor beta chains from one specimen sequenced in a study of Graves' ophthalmopathy and Graves' hyperthyroidism. Amplification from RNA transcripts yielded the TCR beta CDR3 regions. The library came from an HTBI-primed first-round RT-PCR and a second-round multiplex PCR. TCRdb called the multiplex PCR reads again in MiXCR, with one record for every CDR3 protein. The sample carries about 1.1 million distinct CDR3 sequences, less than 45% recorded once. Sequencing used peripheral blood or thyroid tissue (not recorded which). These receptors were taken from an adult man with Graves' hyperthyroidism.

This chain connects TRBV19 to TRBJ1-1, with 10 bases that match TRBD1. V was clipped by 7 bases and J by 1 base; unmatched bases: 15. CDR1 is LNHDA and CDR2 is SQIVND in the germline V gene (reference sequence). This CDR3 has 18 residues. The CDR3 protein is CASTPPPGQGLWNTEAFF. The CDR3, as DNA: TGTGCCAGTACCCCCCCACCGGGACAGGGGTTGTGGAACACTGAAGCTTTCTTT.

This clonotype came up many times. V is TRBV7-2 and J is TRBJ1-2; D perhaps matches TRBD1 (6 bases). V gave up 5 bases and J gave up 7 bases, with 23 bases separating them. The CDR3 consists of 16 residues. In germline, CDR1 is SGHTA, CDR2 FQGNSA. The CDR3 here is CASSLSRGGRWFGYTF. As DNA, the CDR3 is TGTGCCAGCAGCCTCAGCCGTGGGGGGCGTTGGTTTGGCTACACCTTC.

At least ten counts were recorded for this clonotype. This sequence joins TRBV19 and TRBJ1-1; a possible D gene is TRBD1 (6 bases). Germline-derived CDR1 and CDR2 are LNHDA and SQIVND (reference sequence). V gave up 6 bases and J gave up 1 base, with 12 bases separating them. CDR3 length equals 14 residues. The CDR3 loop is CASRGGRRNTEAFF. CDR3 bases: TGTGCCAGTAGAGGGGGGCGGCGGAACACTGAAGCTTTCTTT.

Ten or more counts support this clonotype. One end of the junction is discordant with germline, which a read error may explain. This chain connects TRBV13 to TRBJ2-5; 14 positions agree with TRBD2. The CDR3 loop spans 14 amino acids. The germline CDR1 and CDR2 sequences are PRHDT and FYEKMQ (reference sequence). The CDR3 here is CASSLGTSGGSDRF. The CDR3 DNA reads TGTGCCAGCAGCCTGGGGACTAGCGGGGGATCCGATCGGTTC.

This rearrangement joins TRBV10-3 to TRBJ1-2, with D hard to call. This CDR3 region has 15 residues. CDR1 and CDR2 (germline): ENHRY, SYGVKD. Trimming stripped 6 bases from V and 6 bases from J, with 20 bases between. The CDR3 sequence: CAISVVGDKVDGYTF. The DNA of the CDR3 is TGTGCCATCAGCGTAGTTGGAGATAAAGTGGATGGCTACACCTTC.

This clonotype appeared many times. The chain employs TRBV15 and TRBJ1-5; D might be TRBD1 (5 bases). V lost 1 base and J lost 2, with 12 bases in between. The CDR3 covers 16 residues. Germline V gene lookup returns CDR1 LNHNV and CDR2 YYDKDF (reference sequence). As DNA, the CDR3 is TGTGCCACCAGCAGAGTGGCAGGGCTCCGCAATCAGCCCCAGCATTTT. This sequence encodes CATSRVAGLRNQPQHF.

This clonotype showed up just a few times. V usage is TRBV30 and J usage is TRBJ1-2; D gene unclear. V lost 2 bases and J 6 bases, leaving 7 bases between the germline ends. The CDR3 spans 11 residues. The germline CDR1 and CDR2 sequences are GTSNPN and SVGIG (reference sequence). CDR3 coding DNA: TGTGCCTGGAGTTTCAAGGATGGCTACACCTTC. Its protein is CAWSFKDGYTF.

The table lists this clonotype with many counts. This sequence joins TRBV7-8 and TRBJ2-7, with TRBD1 identical over 9 bases. The V gene end was trimmed by 6 bases and the J gene end by 2 bases; junction bases not matched to a gene: 8. This CDR3 has 15 residues. Germline values: CDR1 SGHVS, CDR2 FQNEAQ. The CDR3 loop reads CASRQGALSTYEQYF. CDR3 coding DNA: TGTGCCAGCAGACAGGGGGCACTATCAACCTACGAGCAGTACTTC.

V gene TRBV2 combines with J gene TRBJ1-6; D unclear. CDR1 and CDR2 from the germline V gene are SNHLY and FYNNEI. The CDR3 is 13 residues long. V shed 4 bases and J shed 7 bases, with 8 bases lying between them. CDR3 region: CASSGEGNSPLHF. The CDR3 DNA reads TGTGCCAGCAGTGGGGAGGGAAATTCACCCCTCCACTTT.

J is TRBJ2-5 and V is TRBV5-1; TRBD2 is a possible D gene (7 bases). Trimming took 7 bases from V and 5 from J, leaving 21 bases between them. The CDR3 consists of 15 residues. Germline values: CDR1 SGHRS, CDR2 YFSETQ. The chain's CDR3 is CASRDPGGGGETQYF. The CDR3 DNA sequence: TGCGCCAGCCGCGATCCAGGCGGGGGCGGGGAGACCCAGTACTTC.

There are many counts of this clonotype. A junction boundary mismatches the germline segment, possibly from a read error. The chain uses TRBV10-2 and TRBJ2-5, with a tentative D call TRBD1 (5 bases). The CDR3 runs to 14 residues. In germline, CDR1 is WSHSY, CDR2 SAAADI. CDR3 bases: TGCGCCATCAGTCACGACTCAGGGATAGAGACCCAGTACTTC. Protein sequence: CAISHDSGIETQYF.

In DNA form, the CDR3 reads TGTGCCAGCATGCGCCCGACCGCCGGGACAGGGACTTTGGAGCAGTACTTC. Translation: CASMRPTAGTGTLEQYF. This rearrangement joins TRBV12-3 or TRBV12-4 to TRBJ2-7, with 9 bases matching TRBD1. The CDR3 has 17 residues. Trimming cost V 7 bases and J 7 bases; bases outside gene matches: 20.

A note on this clonotype: The junction departs from the called germline gene at one end, perhaps through a read error. The V and J genes are TRBV24-1 and TRBJ2-6; the match to TRBD1 covers 8 bases. The length of the CDR3 is 19 residues. Germline values: CDR1 KGHDR, CDR2 SFDVKD. CDR3 sequence reads: CASSITGTGLFSGANVLTF. The CDR3 bases are TGTGCCAGCAGTATTACCGGGACAGGCTTATTCTCTGGGGCCAACGTCCTGACTTTC.

V usage is TRBV7-9 and J usage is TRBJ2-7; 7 nucleotides agree with TRBD1. Per germline, CDR1 SEHNR and CDR2 FQNEAQ (reference sequence). The CDR3 contains 15 residues. V lost 3 bases, J lost 2 bases, and 7 bases stayed unmatched. The chain's CDR3 is CASSLTGTVAYEQYF. The DNA for the CDR3 is TGTGCCAGCAGCTTGACCGGGACAGTCGCCTACGAGCAGTACTTC.

This clonotype was found once. J is TRBJ1-3 and V is TRBV28, with a possible D match to TRBD1 (5 bases). Germline V gene sequence: CDR1 MDHEN, CDR2 SYDVKM. V shed 6 bases and J shed 0 bases, with 9 bases lying between them. The CDR3 extends over 14 amino acids. The CDR3 protein is CASSRDYSGNTIYF. DNA of the CDR3: TGTGCCAGCAGCCGGGACTACTCTGGAAACACCATATATTTT.

The table lists this clonotype with many counts. The chain uses TRBV4-3 and TRBJ2-7; 9 bases are a match to TRBD1. This CDR3 spans 17 amino acids. From germline, CDR1 is LGHNA and CDR2 YSLEER. V gave up 1 base and J gave up 5 bases; unmatched junction bases: 12. The CDR3 is CASSQASWAGQGDEQYF. The CDR3 DNA follows: TGCGCCAGCAGCCAAGCGTCTTGGGCGGGACAGGGTGACGAGCAGTACTTC.

This rearrangement joins TRBV29-1 to TRBJ1-5; no reliable D call. Germline V CDR1 and CDR2: SQVTM, ANQGSEA. CDR3 length: 15 amino acids. V gave up 0 bases and J gave up 11 bases, with 20 bases separating them. The CDR3: CSVEEAGGRQETQHF. In nucleotides, the CDR3 is TGCAGCGTTGAAGAGGCGGGAGGGCGGCAAGAGACCCAGCATTTT.

The chain has TRBV4-1 and TRBJ2-7; D not resolved. In germline, CDR1 is MGHRA, CDR2 YSYEKL. The CDR3 covers 14 residues. V was shortened by 3 bases and J by 2 bases, with 11 bases between the two germline ends. Written as DNA, the CDR3 is TGCGCCAGCAGCCACACCGACGGAACCTACGAGCAGTACTTC. Translation: CASSHTDGTYEQYF.

This chain joins TRBV20-1 and TRBJ1-2; 10 bases agree with TRBD1. J was trimmed by 3 bases and V by 1 base; bases with no gene match: 8. The CDR3 contains 16 residues. The germline V gene has CDR1 DFQATT and CDR2 SNEGSKA (reference sequence). This CDR3 reads CSARGDVGTGDYGYTF. The CDR3 DNA reads as TGCAGTGCTAGAGGGGACGTGGGGACAGGGGACTATGGCTACACCTTC.

A note on this clonotype: A much larger clone lies one base from this, so it may be a read error. CDR3 nucleotide sequence: TGTGCCAGCAGTTCCGGGGACCGAGATCAGCCCCAGCATTTT. As protein: CASSSGDRDQPQHF. The chain has TRBV6-5 and TRBJ1-5; tentatively, D is TRBD1 (5 bases). Trimming shortened V by 4 bases and J by 5 bases, and 12 bases separated the two germline ends. This CDR3 region has 14 residues. Looked up from germline, CDR1 is MNHEY and CDR2 is SVGAGI.

This clonotype showed up many times. V gene TRBV24-1 combines with J gene TRBJ1-2; D not resolved. V lost 2 bases and J lost 3, with 3 bases in between. There are 12 residues in the CDR3. Looked up from germline, CDR1 is KGHDR and CDR2 is SFDVKD. CDR3: CATSDSYYGYTF. CDR3 nucleotides: TGTGCCACCAGTGATTCCTACTATGGCTACACCTTC.

The genes are TRBV28 and TRBJ2-7; no definite D call. The germline V gene encodes CDR1 MDHEN and CDR2 SYDVKM. The CDR3 covers 12 residues. V gave up 3 bases and J gave up 9 bases, with 12 bases separating them. CDR3 protein: CASSFNGSVQYF. The CDR3 coding sequence is TGTGCCAGCAGTTTTAATGGTTCGGTGCAGTACTTC. Variable domain in full (rest from reference TRBV28 and TRBJ2-7): DVKVTQSSRYLVKRTGEKVFLECVQDMDHENMFWYRQDPGLGLRLIYFSYDVKMKEKGDIPEGYSVSREKKERFSLILESASTNQTSMYLCASSFNGSVQYFGPGTRLTVT.

The chain recombines TRBV7-9 with TRBJ2-5, with TRBD2 as a possible D gene (6 bases). Judging by the DNA end, TRBJ2-7 fits better; the J call may be wrong. Germline V CDR1 and CDR2: SEHNR, FQNEAQ (reference sequence). The CDR3 has 13 residues. CDR3 nucleotides: TGTGCCAGCAGTTACGGGCGGGGTCCCGAGCAGTACTTC. It specifies CASSYGRGPEQYF.

A word on this clonotype: At one boundary the junction diverges from the germline segment, which might be a read error. The gene calls are TRBV20-1 and TRBJ2-2; 8 nucleotides line up with TRBD1. Germline lookup yields CDR1 DFQATT and CDR2 SNEGSKA (reference sequence). The CDR3 sequence is 15 residues long. This CDR3 is CSARGRGRNTGELFF. CDR3 nucleotide sequence: TGCAGCGCTAGAGGCAGGGGGCGAAACACCGGGGAGCTGTTTTTT.

This clonotype showed up just a few times. The V call is TRBV6-5, the J call TRBJ2-6, with D perhaps matching TRBD1 or TRBD2 (5 bases each). V was cut by 2 bases and J by 0 bases, with 11 bases left in between. This CDR3 is 17 amino acids long. Germline V gene lookup returns CDR1 MNHEY and CDR2 SVGAGI. The CDR3 here is CASSYLPGSSGANVLTF. CDR3 DNA sequence: TGTGCCAGCAGTTACCTTCCAGGGAGCTCTGGGGCCAACGTCCTGACTTTC.

This clonotype turned up a few times. The chain has TRBV11-2 and TRBJ1-1; D is ambiguous. The CDR3 loop spans 11 amino acids. Trimming removed 3 bases from V and 10 bases from J, with 9 bases in between. CDR1 and CDR2 (germline): SGHAT, FQNNGV. CDR3 sequence: CASSLVTRAFF. The CDR3 DNA follows: TGTGCCAGCAGCTTGGTTACGCGAGCTTTCTTT.

The chain has TRBV6-5 and TRBJ1-2; 8 bases are a match to TRBD1. Germline V gene lookup returns CDR1 MNHEY and CDR2 SVGAGI. CDR3 length: 14 amino acids. Trimming removed 5 bases from V and 5 bases from J; junction bases left unmatched: 7. CDR3 in DNA: TGTGCCAGCAGTGAATTGGGACAGGCTTATGGCTACACCTTC. Its protein product is CASSELGQAYGYTF.